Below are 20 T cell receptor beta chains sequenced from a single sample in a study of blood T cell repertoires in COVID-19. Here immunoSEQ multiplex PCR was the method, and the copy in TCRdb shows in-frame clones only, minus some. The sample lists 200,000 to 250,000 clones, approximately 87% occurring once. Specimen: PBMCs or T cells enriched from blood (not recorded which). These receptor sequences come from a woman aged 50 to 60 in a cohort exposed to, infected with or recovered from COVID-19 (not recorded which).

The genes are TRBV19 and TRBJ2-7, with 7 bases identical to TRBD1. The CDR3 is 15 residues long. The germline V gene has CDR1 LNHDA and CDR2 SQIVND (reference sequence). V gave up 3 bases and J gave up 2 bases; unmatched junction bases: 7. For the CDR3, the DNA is TGTGCCAGTAGTATGGCCGGGACAGTGACCTACGAGCAGTACTTC. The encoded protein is CASSMAGTVTYEQYF.

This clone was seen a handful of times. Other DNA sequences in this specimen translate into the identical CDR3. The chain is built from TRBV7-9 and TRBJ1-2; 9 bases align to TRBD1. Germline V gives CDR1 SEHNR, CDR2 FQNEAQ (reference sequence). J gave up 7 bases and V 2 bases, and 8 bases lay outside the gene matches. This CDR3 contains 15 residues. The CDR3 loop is CASSLNFGTGFGYTF. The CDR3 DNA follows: TGTGCCAGCAGCTTAAATTTCGGGACAGGGTTTGGCTACACCTTC.

The CDR3 here is CASSLLGQGGNQPQHF. CDR3 nucleotides: TGTGCCAGCAGTTTATTGGGACAGGGGGGCAATCAGCCCCAGCATTTT. This chain uses TRBV28 with TRBJ1-5, with TRBD1 matching 11 bases. This CDR3 spans 16 amino acids. After removal of 1 base from V and 2 bases from J, the junction contained 1 base not matched to a gene. The germline V gene has CDR1 MDHEN and CDR2 SYDVKM.

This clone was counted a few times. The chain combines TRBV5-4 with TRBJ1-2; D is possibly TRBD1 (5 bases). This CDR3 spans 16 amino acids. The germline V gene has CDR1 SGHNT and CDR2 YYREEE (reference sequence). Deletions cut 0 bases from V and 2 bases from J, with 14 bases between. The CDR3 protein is CASSLDPGVWNYGYTF. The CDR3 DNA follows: TGTGCCAGCAGCTTGGACCCGGGGGTCTGGAACTATGGCTACACCTTC.

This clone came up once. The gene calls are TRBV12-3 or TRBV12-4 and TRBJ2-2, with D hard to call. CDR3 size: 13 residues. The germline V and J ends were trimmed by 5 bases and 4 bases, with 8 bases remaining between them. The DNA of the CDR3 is TGTGCCAGCAGTCTCGCGCCCACCGGGGAGCTGTTTTTT. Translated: CASSLAPTGELFF.

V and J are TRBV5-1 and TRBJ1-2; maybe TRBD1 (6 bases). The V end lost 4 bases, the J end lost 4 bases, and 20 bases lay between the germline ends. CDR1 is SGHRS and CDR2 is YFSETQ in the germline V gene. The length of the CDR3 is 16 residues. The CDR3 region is CASSRPGHYALYGYTF. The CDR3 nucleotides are TGCGCCAGCAGCCGGCCGGGACACTACGCCCTCTATGGCTACACCTTC.

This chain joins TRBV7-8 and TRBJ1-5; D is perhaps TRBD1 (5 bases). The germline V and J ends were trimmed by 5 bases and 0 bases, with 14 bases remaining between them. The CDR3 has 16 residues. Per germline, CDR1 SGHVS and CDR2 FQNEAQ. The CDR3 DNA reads TGTGCCAGCAGCCAAACCTGGAGGGGTAGCAATCAGCCCCAGCATTTT. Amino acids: CASSQTWRGSNQPQHF.

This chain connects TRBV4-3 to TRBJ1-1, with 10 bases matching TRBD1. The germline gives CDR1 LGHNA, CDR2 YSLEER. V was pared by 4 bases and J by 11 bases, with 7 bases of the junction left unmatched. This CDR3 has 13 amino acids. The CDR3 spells CASSPGQGVGAFF. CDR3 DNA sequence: TGCGCCAGCAGCCCAGGACAGGGGGTGGGGGCTTTCTTT.

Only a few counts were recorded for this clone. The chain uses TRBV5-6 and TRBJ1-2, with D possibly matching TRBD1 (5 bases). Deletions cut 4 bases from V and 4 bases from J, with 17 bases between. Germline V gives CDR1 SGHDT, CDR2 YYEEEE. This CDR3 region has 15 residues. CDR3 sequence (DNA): TGTGCCAGCAGCCCAGGGCCCCAGGAACTCTATGGCTACACCTTC. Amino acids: CASSPGPQELYGYTF.

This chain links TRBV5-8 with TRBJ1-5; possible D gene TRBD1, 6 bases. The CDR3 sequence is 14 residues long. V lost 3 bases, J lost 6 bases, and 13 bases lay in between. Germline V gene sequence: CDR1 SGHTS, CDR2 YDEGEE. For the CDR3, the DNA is TGTGCCAGCAGCTCCGACAGGATCGGTCAGCCCCAGCATTTT. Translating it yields CASSSDRIGQPQHF.

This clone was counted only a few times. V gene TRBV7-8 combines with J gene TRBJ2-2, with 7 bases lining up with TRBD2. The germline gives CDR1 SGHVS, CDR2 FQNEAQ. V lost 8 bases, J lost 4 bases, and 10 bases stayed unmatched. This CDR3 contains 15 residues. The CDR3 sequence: CASLKGPSGTGELFF. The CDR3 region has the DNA TGTGCCAGCCTTAAGGGGCCTAGCGGCACCGGGGAGCTGTTTTTT.

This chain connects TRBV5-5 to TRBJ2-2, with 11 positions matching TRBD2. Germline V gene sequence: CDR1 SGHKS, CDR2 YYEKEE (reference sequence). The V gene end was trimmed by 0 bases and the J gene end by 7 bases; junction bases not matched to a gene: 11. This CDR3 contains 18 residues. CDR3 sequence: CASSLELTSGVYGGELFF. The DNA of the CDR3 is TGTGCCAGCAGCTTGGAGTTGACTAGCGGGGTTTATGGCGGGGAGCTGTTTTTT. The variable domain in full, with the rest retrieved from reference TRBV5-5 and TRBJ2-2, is DAGVTQSPTHLIKTRGQQVTLRCSPISGHKSVSWYQQVLGQGPQFIFQYYEKEERGRGNFPDRFSARQFPNYSSELNVNALLLGDSALYLCASSLELTSGVYGGELFFGEGSRLTVL.

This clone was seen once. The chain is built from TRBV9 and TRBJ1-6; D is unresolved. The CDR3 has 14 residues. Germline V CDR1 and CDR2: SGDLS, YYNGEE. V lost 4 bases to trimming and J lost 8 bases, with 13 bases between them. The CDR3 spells CASSTQVQDSPLHF. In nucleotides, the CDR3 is TGTGCCAGCAGCACCCAGGTTCAGGATTCACCCCTCCACTTT.

CDR3: CASSPAPGTGAEQYF. The DNA for the CDR3 is TGTGCCAGCAGCCCGGCCCCCGGGACAGGGGCCGAGCAGTACTTC. V gene TRBV5-6 combines with J gene TRBJ2-7, with 10 bases lining up with TRBD1. V lost 4 bases and J lost 6; bases outside the gene matches: 10. The CDR3 has 15 amino acids. The V gene's germline CDR1 is SGHDT and CDR2 YYEEEE.

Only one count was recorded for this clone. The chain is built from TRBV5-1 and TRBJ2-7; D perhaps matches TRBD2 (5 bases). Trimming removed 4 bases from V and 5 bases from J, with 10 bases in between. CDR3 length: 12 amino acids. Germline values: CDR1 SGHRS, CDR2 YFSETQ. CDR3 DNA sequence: TGCGCCAGCAGCGGGAGTGGCCACGAGCAGTACTTC. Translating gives CASSGSGHEQYF.

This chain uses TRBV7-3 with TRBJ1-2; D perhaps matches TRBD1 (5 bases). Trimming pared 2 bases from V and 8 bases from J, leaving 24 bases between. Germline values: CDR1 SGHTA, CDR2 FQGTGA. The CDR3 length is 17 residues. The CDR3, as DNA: TGTGCCAGCAGCTTAGTGGAGCGGGGGTTGGGCAGTGGAGGCTACACCTTC. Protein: CASSLVERGLGSGGYTF. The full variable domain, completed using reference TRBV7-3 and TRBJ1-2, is GAGVSQTPSNKVTEKGKYVELRCDPISGHTALYWYRQSLGQGPEFLIYFQGTGAADDSGLPNDRFFAVRPEGSVSTLKIQRTERGDSAVYLCASSLVERGLGSGGYTFGSGTRLTVV.

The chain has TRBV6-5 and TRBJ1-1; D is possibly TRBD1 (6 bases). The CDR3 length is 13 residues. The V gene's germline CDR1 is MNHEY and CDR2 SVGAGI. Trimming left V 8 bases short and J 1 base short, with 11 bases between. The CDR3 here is CASLGHPNTEAFF. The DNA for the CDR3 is TGTGCCAGCCTGGGACACCCGAACACTGAAGCTTTCTTT.

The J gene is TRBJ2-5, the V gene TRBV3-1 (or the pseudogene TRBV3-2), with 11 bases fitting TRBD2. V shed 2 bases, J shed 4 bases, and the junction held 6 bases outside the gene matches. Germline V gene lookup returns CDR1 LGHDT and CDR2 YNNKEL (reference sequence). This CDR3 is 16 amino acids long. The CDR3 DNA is TGTGCCAGCAGCCAACTTAGCGGGGGGGTCAGAGAGACCCAGTACTTC. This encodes CASSQLSGGVRETQYF.

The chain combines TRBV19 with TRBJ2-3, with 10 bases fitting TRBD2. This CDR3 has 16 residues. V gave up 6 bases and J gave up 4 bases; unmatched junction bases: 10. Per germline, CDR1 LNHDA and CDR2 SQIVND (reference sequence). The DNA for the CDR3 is TGTGCCAGTAGCATTCAGCGGGGGGGCAGGGCAGATACGCAGTATTTT. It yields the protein CASSIQRGGRADTQYF. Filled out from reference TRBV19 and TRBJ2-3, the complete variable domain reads DGGITQSPKYLFRKEGQNVTLSCEQNLNHDAMYWYRQDPGQGLRLIYYSQIVNDFQKGDIAEGYSVSREKKESFPLTVTSAQKNPTAFYLCASSIQRGGRADTQYFGPGTRLTVL.

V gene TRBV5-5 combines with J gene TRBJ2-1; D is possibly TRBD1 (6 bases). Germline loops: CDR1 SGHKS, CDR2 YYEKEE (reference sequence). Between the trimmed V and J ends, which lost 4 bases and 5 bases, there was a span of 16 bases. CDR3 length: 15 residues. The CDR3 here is CASSAVGTNNNEQFF. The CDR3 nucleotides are TGTGCCAGCAGCGCCGTCGGGACAAACAACAATGAGCAGTTCTTC.